This T cell receptor beta chain was observed in a study of blood T cell repertoires in COVID-19. Background on the study: Some COVID-19 samples were acute and others convalescent; all came from the United States, Italy and Spain.

CDR3 length: 15 residues. Trimming removed 0 bases at V and 7 bases at J, with 13 bases between. Germline CDR1 is SGHRS and CDR2 is YFSETQ. This clone showed up just a few times. Original processing notes: Amplified reference gene primers provided the basis for estimating nucleated cell counts. Produced via immunoSEQ multiplex PCR; TCRdb's table is partial and in-frame only. The V and J calls and the clone size are those of that table, but D and trimming were determined from the DNA. The sample shows about 190,000 clones, 82% of them seen only once. Which cohort a participant joined came from the clinical history participants gave.

Sequenced: PBMCs or T cells enriched from blood (not recorded which). The TCR originated in a woman aged 60-70 years with acute COVID-19. The chain combines TRBV5-1 with TRBJ1-4, with D possibly TRBD1 on 6 matching bases. The CDR3 sequence is CASSLAQGKGEKLFF. In DNA, the CDR3 is TGCGCCAGCAGCTTGGCACAGGGTAAGGGTGAAAAACTGTTTTTT.